These T cell receptor beta chains were read from a single sample in a study of chemoradiotherapy in HPV16-positive cancers. The table came from immunoSEQ multiplex PCR; TCRdb's copy has only in-frame clones and leaves some out. The sample consists of approximately 15,000 clones, 78% of them appearing once. Sampling was carried out from a patient who underwent chemoradiotherapy. These TCRs come from a human donor with HPV-associated anogenital cancer. Each CDR3 is given with its conserved first and last residue. The order of the fields is clone size, D gene, J gene, CDR3 length, V gene, CDR3 DNA, CDR3 protein. A D gene is named only where the DNA matches it firmly. Expanded clones are given a class, and other clones once, few, many or no size at all.

size: .; D: TRBD2; J: TRBJ2-1; length: 17; V: TRBV7-2; DNA: TGTGCCAGCAGCAAAGCGGGTCGGGCGGGGGGGTTAAATGAGCAGTTCTTC; CDR3: CASSKAGRAGGLNEQFF
size: .; D: TRBD2; J: TRBJ2-3; length: 15; V: TRBV7-2; DNA: TGTGCCAGCAGCGTGCGACTAGCAGTGACAGATACGCAGTATTTT; CDR3: CASSVRLAVTDTQYF
size: .; D: .; J: TRBJ2-7; length: 14; V: TRBV5-6; DNA: TGTGCCAGCAGCTTGGGACAGGAAACCTACGAGCAGTACTTC; CDR3: CASSLGQETYEQYF
size: .; D: .; J: TRBJ2-1; length: 10; V: TRBV20-1; DNA: TGCAGTGCCACAGGTCATGAGCAGTTCTTC; CDR3: CSATGHEQFF
size: .; D: .; J: TRBJ1-2; length: 15; V: TRBV5-1; DNA: TGCGCCAGCAGCTTGGTGACAGGACATAACTATGGCTACACCTTC; CDR3: CASSLVTGHNYGYTF
size: .; D: .; J: TRBJ1-6; length: 15; V: TRBV7-6; DNA: TGTGCCAGCAGCTTAGTCGCAGGGGCAGGTTCACCCCTCCACTTT; CDR3: CASSLVAGAGSPLHF
size: .; D: TRBD2; J: TRBJ2-7; length: 16; V: TRBV5-1; DNA: TGCGCCAGCAGCTGGTATGTAGCGGGGAAAGACTACGAGCAGTACTTC; CDR3: CASSWYVAGKDYEQYF
size: .; D: .; J: TRBJ1-2; length: 11; V: TRBV6-1; DNA: TGTGCCAGCCATCCGAACTATGGCTACACCTTC; CDR3: CASHPNYGYTF
size: .; D: .; J: TRBJ2-7; length: 18; V: TRBV21-1; DNA: TGTGCCAGCAGCAAAAGCTTAGTTACAAGGGAATGTGCCTACGAGCAGTACTTC; CDR3: CASSKSLVTRECAYEQYF
size: .; D: .; J: TRBJ1-4; length: 14; V: TRBV2; DNA: TGTGCCAGCAGTGAGTCAGGGAGTGGAGAAAAACTGTTTTTT; CDR3: CASSESGSGEKLFF
size: few; D: .; J: TRBJ1-4; length: 13; V: TRBV10-1; DNA: TGCGCCAGCAGATTTGCAACTAATGAAAAACTGTTTTTT; CDR3: CASRFATNEKLFF
size: .; D: TRBD2; J: TRBJ2-3; length: 16; V: TRBV27; DNA: TGTGCCAGCAGTTTAAGACTAGCGGGGGGCACAGATACGCAGTATTTT; CDR3: CASSLRLAGGTDTQYF
size: .; D: .; J: TRBJ1-6; length: 16; V: TRBV6-5; DNA: TGTGCCAGCAGTTACGTATTGGCAGGGGAGAGGACACCCCTCCACTTT; CDR3: CASSYVLAGERTPLHF
size: .; D: .; J: TRBJ1-2; length: 15; V: TRBV18; DNA: TGTGCCAGCTCACCAGAGGCCCAGACAGGCTATGGCTACACCTTC; CDR3: CASSPEAQTGYGYTF
size: .; D: TRBD2; J: TRBJ2-5; length: 15; V: TRBV5-6; DNA: TGTGCCAGCAGCCCAGGACTAGCGGAACAAGAGACCCAGTACTTC; CDR3: CASSPGLAEQETQYF
size: few; D: .; J: TRBJ2-2; length: 13; V: TRBV7-7; DNA: TGTGCTAGCAGCTCGGACGCTCTCGGGGAGCTGTTTTTT; CDR3: CASSSDALGELFF
size: .; D: TRBD1; J: TRBJ1-3; length: 16; V: TRBV10-3; DNA: TGTGCCATCAGTGAGCCGGGACAGGGACATGGAAACACCATATATTTT; CDR3: CAISEPGQGHGNTIYF
size: .; D: .; J: TRBJ1-6; length: 15; V: TRBV5-8; DNA: TGTGCCAGCAGCTCGGACACCGACCATAATTCACCCCTCCACTTT; CDR3: CASSSDTDHNSPLHF
size: .; D: .; J: TRBJ2-6; length: 14; V: TRBV5-1; DNA: TGCGCCAGCAGCTTAATCTCAGGGGCCAACGTCCTGACTTTC; CDR3: CASSLISGANVLTF
size: .; D: .; J: TRBJ2-7; length: 13; V: TRBV6-5; DNA: TGTGCCAGCAGTACCCCCTACGGCGACGAGCAGTACTTC; CDR3: CASSTPYGDEQYF
size: .; D: .; J: TRBJ2-5; length: 14; V: TRBV29-1; DNA: TGCAGCGTTGTGAGAGGAGGTGTACAAGAGACCCAGTACTTC; CDR3: CSVVRGGVQETQYF
size: once; D: .; J: TRBJ2-7; length: 14; V: TRBV9; DNA: TGTGCCAGCAGCGTAGGGCAGAGCTCCTACGAGCAGTACTTC; CDR3: CASSVGQSSYEQYF
size: .; D: TRBD1; J: TRBJ1-1; length: 13; V: TRBV30; DNA: TGTGCCTGGAACAGGGGTTTGAACACTGAAGCTTTCTTT; CDR3: CAWNRGLNTEAFF
size: .; D: .; J: TRBJ1-4; length: 13; V: TRBV19; DNA: TGTGCCAGTAGTCGCGCAGATAATGAAAAACTGTTTTTT; CDR3: CASSRADNEKLFF
size: .; D: .; J: TRBJ1-1; length: 13; V: TRBV7-8; DNA: TGTGCCAGCAGCTCCAACAGGGTGACTGAAGCTTTCTTT; CDR3: CASSSNRVTEAFF
size: .; D: TRBD2; J: TRBJ2-7; length: 13; V: TRBV6-5; DNA: TGTGCCAGCGGGTTAGCGGGCTCCTACGAGCAGTACTTC; CDR3: CASGLAGSYEQYF
size: .; D: TRBD1; J: TRBJ1-2; length: 15; V: TRBV28; DNA: TGTGCCAGCAGTTCACAGGGGGCTGGCGGCTATGGCTACACCTTC; CDR3: CASSSQGAGGYGYTF
size: few; D: .; J: TRBJ1-5; length: 14; V: TRBV5-6; DNA: TGTGCCAGCAGTTACGGACAGCTAAATCAGCCCCAGCATTTT; CDR3: CASSYGQLNQPQHF
size: .; D: .; J: TRBJ2-7; length: 17; V: TRBV19; DNA: TGTGCCAGTAGTAAGTTGGACCCCGGGACATACTCCTACGAGCAGTACTTC; CDR3: CASSKLDPGTYSYEQYF
size: .; D: .; J: TRBJ1-2; length: 14; V: TRBV6-5; DNA: TGTGCCAGCAGTTACTCGAGCGGGAACTATGGCTACACCTTC; CDR3: CASSYSSGNYGYTF
size: .; D: .; J: TRBJ2-7; length: 13; V: TRBV29-1; DNA: TGCAGCGCCCACGTTGCAGGCTCCTACGAGCAGTACTTC; CDR3: CSAHVAGSYEQYF
size: .; D: .; J: TRBJ2-5; length: 12; V: TRBV11-3; DNA: TGTGCCAGCAGCCCCAACGGAGAGACCCAGTACTTC; CDR3: CASSPNGETQYF
size: .; D: .; J: TRBJ2-3; length: 14; V: TRBV4-3; DNA: TGCGCCAGCAGCCAAGGGGGAAACACAGATACGCAGTATTTT; CDR3: CASSQGGNTDTQYF
size: .; D: .; J: TRBJ2-7; length: 15; V: TRBV27; DNA: TGTGCCAGCAGTTTATTGGGCGGGGGCTTATACGAGCAGTACTTC; CDR3: CASSLLGGGLYEQYF
size: .; D: .; J: TRBJ2-7; length: 14; V: TRBV11-1; DNA: TGTGCCAGCAGCTTAGAACTAGTTAACTACGAGCAGTACTTC; CDR3: CASSLELVNYEQYF
size: few; D: .; J: TRBJ1-1; length: 15; V: TRBV14; DNA: TGTGCCAGCAGCCACCTCTTCTCCATGAACACTGAAGCTTTCTTT; CDR3: CASSHLFSMNTEAFF
size: .; D: .; J: TRBJ2-3; length: 17; V: TRBV19; DNA: TGTGCCAGTAAGGAGGTTGGTCACCTTCTAGGCACAGATACGCAGTATTTT; CDR3: CASKEVGHLLGTDTQYF
size: .; D: .; J: TRBJ2-3; length: 15; V: TRBV7-9; DNA: TGTGCCAGCAGCAAGTTAGGGATAGGCACAGATACGCAGTATTTT; CDR3: CASSKLGIGTDTQYF
size: .; D: .; J: TRBJ2-7; length: 15; V: TRBV6-6; DNA: TGTGCCAGCAGCCCAATTAGGCAGAAAGCCTACGAGCAGTACTTC; CDR3: CASSPIRQKAYEQYF
size: .; D: TRBD2; J: TRBJ2-7; length: 13; V: TRBV7-9; DNA: TGTGCCAGCATCTCAGCGGGGATGAACGAGCAGTACTTC; CDR3: CASISAGMNEQYF